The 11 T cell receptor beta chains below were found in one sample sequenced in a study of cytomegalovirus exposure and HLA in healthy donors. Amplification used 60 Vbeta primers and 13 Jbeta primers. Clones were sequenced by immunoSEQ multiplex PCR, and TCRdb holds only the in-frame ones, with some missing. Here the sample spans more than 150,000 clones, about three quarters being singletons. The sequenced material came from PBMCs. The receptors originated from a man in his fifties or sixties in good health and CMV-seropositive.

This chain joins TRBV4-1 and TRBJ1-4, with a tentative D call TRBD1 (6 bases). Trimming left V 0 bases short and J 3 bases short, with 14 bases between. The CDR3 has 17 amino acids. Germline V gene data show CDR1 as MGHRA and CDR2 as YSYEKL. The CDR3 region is CASSQDFPGVPNEKLFF. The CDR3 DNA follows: TGCGCCAGCAGCCAAGATTTCCCAGGGGTACCTAATGAAAAACTGTTTTTT.

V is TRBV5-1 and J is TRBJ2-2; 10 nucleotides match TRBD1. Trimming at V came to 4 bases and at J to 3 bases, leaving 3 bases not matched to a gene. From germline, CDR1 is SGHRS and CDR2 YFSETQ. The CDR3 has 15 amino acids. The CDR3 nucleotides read TGCGCCAGCAGCCCGGGACAGGGGTACACCGGGGAGCTGTTTTTT. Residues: CASSPGQGYTGELFF.

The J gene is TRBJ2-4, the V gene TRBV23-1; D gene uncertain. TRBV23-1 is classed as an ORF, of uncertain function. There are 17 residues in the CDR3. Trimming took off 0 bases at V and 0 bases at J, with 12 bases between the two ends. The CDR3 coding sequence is TGCGCCAGCAGTCAATCGAGTCTTAAAATAGCCAAAAACATTCAGTACTTC. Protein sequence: CASSQSSLKIAKNIQYF.

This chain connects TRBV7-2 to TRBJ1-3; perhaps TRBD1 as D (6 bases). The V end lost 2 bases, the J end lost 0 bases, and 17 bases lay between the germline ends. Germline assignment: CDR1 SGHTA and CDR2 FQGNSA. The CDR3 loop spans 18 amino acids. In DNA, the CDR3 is TGTGCCAGCAGCTTACGGCCGTCTGAGGGGGTCTCTGGAAACACCATATATTTT. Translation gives CASSLRPSEGVSGNTIYF. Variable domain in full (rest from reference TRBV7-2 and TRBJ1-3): GAGVSQSPSNKVTEKGKDVELRCDPISGHTALYWYRQSLGQGLEFLIYFQGNSAPDKSGLPSDRFSAERTGGSVSTLTIQRTQQEDSAVYLCASSLRPSEGVSGNTIYFGEGSWLTVV.

The CDR3 spells CASSPSGGFNEQFF. DNA of the CDR3: TGTGCCAGTAGTCCCTCAGGGGGATTCAATGAGCAGTTCTTC. The rearrangement uses TRBV19 and TRBJ2-1; 7 nucleotides line up with TRBD1. Germline V gene sequence: CDR1 LNHDA, CDR2 SQIVND (reference sequence). The CDR3 contains 14 residues. J lost 6 bases, V lost 5 bases, and 7 bases had no gene match. Based on the CDR3 plus reference TRBV19 and TRBJ2-1, the full variable domain is DGGITQSPKYLFRKEGQNVTLSCEQNLNHDAMYWYRQDPGQGLRLIYYSQIVNDFQKGDIAEGYSVSREKKESFPLTVTSAQKNPTAFYLCASSPSGGFNEQFFGPGTRLTVL.

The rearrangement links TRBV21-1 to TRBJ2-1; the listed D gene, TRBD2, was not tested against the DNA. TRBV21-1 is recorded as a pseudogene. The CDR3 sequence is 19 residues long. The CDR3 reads CASSKEGKTSGGTYNEQFF. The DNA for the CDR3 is TGTGCCAGCAGCAAAGAAGGAAAGACTAGCGGGGGCACCTACAATGAGCAGTTCTTC.

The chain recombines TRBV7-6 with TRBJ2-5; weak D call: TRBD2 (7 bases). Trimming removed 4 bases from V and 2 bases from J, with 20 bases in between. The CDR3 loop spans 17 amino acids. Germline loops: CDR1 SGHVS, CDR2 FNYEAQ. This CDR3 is CASSSRMGRGIQETQYF. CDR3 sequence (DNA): TGTGCCAGCAGCTCTAGGATGGGGAGGGGGATACAAGAGACCCAGTACTTC.

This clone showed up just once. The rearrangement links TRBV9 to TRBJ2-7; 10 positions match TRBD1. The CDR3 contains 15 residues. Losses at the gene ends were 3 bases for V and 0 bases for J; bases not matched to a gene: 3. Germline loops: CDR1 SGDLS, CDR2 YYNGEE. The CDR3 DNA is TGTGCCAGCAGCGCGACAGGGGGCTTCTCCTACGAGCAGTACTTC. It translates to CASSATGGFSYEQYF.

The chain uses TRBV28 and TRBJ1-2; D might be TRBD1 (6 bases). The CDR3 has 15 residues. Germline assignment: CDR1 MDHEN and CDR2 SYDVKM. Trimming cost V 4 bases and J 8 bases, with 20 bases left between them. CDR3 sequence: CASSYTGQIIRGYTF. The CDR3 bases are TGTGCCAGCAGTTATACGGGACAAATTATTAGGGGCTACACCTTC.

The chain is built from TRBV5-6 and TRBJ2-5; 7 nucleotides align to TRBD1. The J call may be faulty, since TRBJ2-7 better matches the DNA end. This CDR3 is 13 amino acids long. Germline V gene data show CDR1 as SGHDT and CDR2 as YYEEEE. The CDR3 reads CASSQETGDEQYF. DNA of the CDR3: TGTGCCAGCAGCCAAGAAACAGGGGACGAGCAGTACTTC.

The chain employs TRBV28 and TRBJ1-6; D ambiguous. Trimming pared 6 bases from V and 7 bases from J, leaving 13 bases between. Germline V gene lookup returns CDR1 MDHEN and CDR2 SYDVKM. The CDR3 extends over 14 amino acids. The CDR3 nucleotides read TGTGCCAGCAGCCCCGCTGGGCGAAATTCACCCCTCCACTTT. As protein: CASSPAGRNSPLHF. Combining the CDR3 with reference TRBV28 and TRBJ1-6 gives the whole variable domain DVKVTQSSRYLVKRTGEKVFLECVQDMDHENMFWYRQDPGLGLRLIYFSYDVKMKEKGDIPEGYSVSREKKERFSLILESASTNQTSMYLCASSPAGRNSPLHFGNGTRLTVT.